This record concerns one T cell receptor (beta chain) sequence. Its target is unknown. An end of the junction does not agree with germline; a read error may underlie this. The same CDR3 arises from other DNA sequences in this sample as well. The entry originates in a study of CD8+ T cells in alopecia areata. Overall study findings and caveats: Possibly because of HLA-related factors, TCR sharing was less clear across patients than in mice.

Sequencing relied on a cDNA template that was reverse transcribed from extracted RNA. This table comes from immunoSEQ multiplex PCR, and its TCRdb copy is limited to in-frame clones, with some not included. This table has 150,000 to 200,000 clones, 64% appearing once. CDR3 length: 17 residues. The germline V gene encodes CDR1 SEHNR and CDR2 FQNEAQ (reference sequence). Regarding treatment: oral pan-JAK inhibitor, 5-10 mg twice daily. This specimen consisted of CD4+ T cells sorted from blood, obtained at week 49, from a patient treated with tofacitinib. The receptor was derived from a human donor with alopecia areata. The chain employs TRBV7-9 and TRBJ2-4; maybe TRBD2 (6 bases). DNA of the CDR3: TGCGCCAGCAGCTCGCCTGGGGTGGGACTAGCCAAAAACATTCAGTACTTC. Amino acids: CASSSPGVGLAKNIQYF.